Each of the 26 T cell receptor beta chains below was sequenced from the same sample in a study of blood T cell repertoires in COVID-19. The protocol was immunoSEQ multiplex PCR, while the TCRdb copy is restricted to in-frame clones and leaves out a portion. This repertoire shows around 150,000 clones, around 80% found once; its top ten account for approximately 18%. The material sequenced was peripheral blood. These receptors came from a woman aged 80 or over with acute or convalescent COVID-19.

The chain combines TRBV5-1 with TRBJ1-2; no clear D. The V gene's germline CDR1 is SGHRS and CDR2 YFSETQ. V was shortened by 0 bases and J by 8 bases, with 20 bases between the two germline ends. The CDR3 totals 16 residues. The CDR3 here is CASSLASATDHTGYTF. The CDR3 DNA follows: TGCGCCAGCAGCTTGGCATCGGCTACAGACCATACCGGCTACACCTTC. The variable domain in full, completed from reference TRBV5-1 and TRBJ1-2, reads KAGVTQTPRYLIKTRGQQVTLSCSPISGHRSVSWYQQTPGQGLQFLFEYFSETQRNKGNFPGRFSGRQFSNSRSEMNVSTLELGDSALYLCASSLASATDHTGYTFGSGTRLTVV.

V and J are TRBV6-2 or TRBV6-3 and TRBJ2-5; no clear D. The V end was cut by 2 bases, the J end by 1 base, with 8 bases between. The CDR3 runs to 14 residues. Germline lookup yields CDR1 MNHEY and CDR2 SVGEGT. CDR3 loop: CASSYRGPQETQYF. The CDR3 DNA follows: TGTGCCAGCAGTTACCGTGGGCCCCAAGAGACCCAGTACTTC.

This clone has only one observation. This chain links TRBV19 with TRBJ2-7; D is undetermined. CDR1 and CDR2 (germline): LNHDA, SQIVND (reference sequence). V was shortened by 5 bases and J by 2 bases, with 16 bases between the two germline ends. The CDR3 sequence is 15 residues long. CDR3 bases: TGTGCCAGTAGTTTACGATCCAACTATGCCTACGAGCAGTACTTC. The encoded protein is CASSLRSNYAYEQYF.

The rearrangement joins TRBV4-2 to TRBJ1-2, with TRBD1 identical over 7 bases. CDR3 length equals 16 residues. In germline, CDR1 is LGHNA, CDR2 YNFKEQ. V shed 0 bases, J shed 4 bases, and the junction held 8 bases outside the gene matches. As DNA, the CDR3 is TGTGCCAGCAGCCAAGACGTTAACAGGGGATCCTATGGCTACACCTTC. It encodes CASSQDVNRGSYGYTF.

The chain uses TRBV5-1 and TRBJ2-3, with TRBD2 matching over 8 bases. Germline CDR1 reads SGHRS; CDR2 reads YFSETQ. The CDR3 contains 16 residues. The junction had 4 bases not matched to a gene; V was cut back by 0 bases and J by 1 base. The CDR3 here is CASSLGPAGGTDTQYF. CDR3 in DNA: TGCGCCAGCAGCTTGGGCCCAGCGGGGGGCACAGATACGCAGTATTTT.

The rearrangement joins TRBV28 to TRBJ2-1; 8 bases align to TRBD2. V lost 1 base, J lost 5 bases, and 7 bases stayed unmatched. CDR1 is MDHEN and CDR2 is SYDVKM in the germline V gene. The CDR3 runs to 16 residues. CDR3 nucleotide sequence: TGTGCCAGCAGTTTATTCGGGGTAGCGGGGCACAATGAGCAGTTCTTC. It translates to CASSLFGVAGHNEQFF.

This clone was seen once. The chain has TRBV19 and TRBJ1-1; no clear D. Germline CDR1 is LNHDA and CDR2 is SQIVND (reference sequence). Trimming removed 5 bases at V and 5 bases at J, with 15 bases between. This CDR3 has 14 residues. As DNA, the CDR3 is TGTGCCAGTAGTCTGGGCCCCGGAAGGACTGAAGCTTTCTTT. This codes for CASSLGPGRTEAFF.

The V gene is TRBV6-1, the J gene TRBJ1-5, with D perhaps TRBD1 (6 bases). Deletions cut 3 bases from V and 5 bases from J, with 17 bases between. CDR1 and CDR2 from the germline V gene are MNHNS and SASEGT. This CDR3 is built from 16 residues. CDR3 coding DNA: TGTGCCAGCAGTGAGGTACCGACAGGATTTTATCAGCCCCAGCATTTT. This translates into CASSEVPTGFYQPQHF.

The chain is built from TRBV28 and TRBJ2-5; 10 nucleotides agree with TRBD2. Trimming removed 5 bases from V and 4 bases from J; junction bases left unmatched: 7. The germline gives CDR1 MDHEN, CDR2 SYDVKM. The CDR3 totals 15 residues. DNA for the CDR3: TGTGCCAGCAGTCAACCTAGCGGGGGACTAGAGACCCAGTACTTC. Its protein product is CASSQPSGGLETQYF.

This clone was seen only once. The chain links TRBV2 to TRBJ2-7, with 7 bases that match TRBD1. Germline loops: CDR1 SNHLY, CDR2 FYNNEI. V was clipped by 6 bases and J by 6 bases; unmatched bases: 8. The CDR3 extends over 13 amino acids. CDR3 region: CASSNTDRVEQYF. The CDR3, as DNA: TGTGCCAGCAGCAACACAGACAGGGTCGAGCAGTACTTC.

This rearrangement joins TRBV5-1 to TRBJ2-7; 13 bases line up with TRBD2. The CDR3 length is 15 residues. Germline CDR1 is SGHRS and CDR2 is YFSETQ. Losses at the gene ends were 5 bases for V and 3 bases for J; bases not matched to a gene: 5. The CDR3 coding sequence is TGCGCCAGCAGGAACGGGACTAGCGGGATCTACGAGCAGTACTTC. Its protein product is CASRNGTSGIYEQYF.

In this sample, this clone turned up a few times. This rearrangement joins TRBV4-2 to TRBJ1-3; TRBD1 agrees at 9 bases. This CDR3 has 17 residues. Germline V gives CDR1 LGHNA, CDR2 YNFKEQ. Losses at the gene ends were 1 base for V and 0 bases for J; bases not matched to a gene: 4. Written as DNA, the CDR3 is TGTGCCAGCAGCCAAGGGGACAGGGCCGGCTCTGGAAACACCATATATTTT. As protein: CASSQGDRAGSGNTIYF.

The chain has TRBV13 and TRBJ2-5, with 14 bases aligning to TRBD2. Germline lookup yields CDR1 PRHDT and CDR2 FYEKMQ (reference sequence). The CDR3 runs 17 residues. V trimming: 1 base; J trimming: 5 bases; junction bases outside the gene matches: 6. The CDR3 protein is CASSLAGLAGVGETQYF. In DNA, the CDR3 is TGTGCCAGCAGCTTAGCGGGACTAGCGGGAGTCGGGGAGACCCAGTACTTC.

The genes are TRBV18 and TRBJ2-5; 7 bases agree with TRBD1. The trim removed 3 bases at V and 5 bases at J, leaving 9 bases unmatched. This CDR3 contains 15 residues. Germline V gene sequence: CDR1 KGHSH, CDR2 LQKENI. CDR3 nucleotide sequence: TGTGCCAGCTCACCCCAATCGACAGGGTTGGAGACCCAGTACTTC. Protein sequence: CASSPQSTGLETQYF.

This chain uses TRBV25-1 with TRBJ2-7; 10 bases fit TRBD1. The trim removed 9 bases at V and 6 bases at J, leaving 8 bases unmatched. The length of the CDR3 is 13 residues. Germline CDR1 reads MGHDK; CDR2 reads SYGVNS. The chain's CDR3 is CASSRTGGGEQYF. The CDR3 DNA is TGTGCCAGTTCCAGGACAGGGGGTGGCGAGCAGTACTTC.

The V call is TRBV3-1 (or the pseudogene TRBV3-2), the J call TRBJ2-1; D possibly corresponds to TRBD2 (5 bases). The V and J ends lost 0 bases and 7 bases respectively, with 7 bases between them. The CDR3 is made up of 13 amino acids. CDR1 and CDR2 (germline): LGHDT, YNNKEL (reference sequence). The CDR3 nucleotides are TGTGCCAGCAGCCAAGAACCGGGGAATGAGCAGTTCTTC. It specifies CASSQEPGNEQFF.

The rearrangement links TRBV2 to TRBJ2-1; D gene uncertain. CDR1 and CDR2 (germline): SNHLY, FYNNEI. V lost 6 bases and J lost 4, with 16 bases in between. CDR3 size: 15 residues. CDR3 residues: CASRTGLGQYNEQFF. CDR3 DNA: TGTGCCAGCAGGACGGGTCTGGGTCAGTACAATGAGCAGTTCTTC. Full variable domain (missing parts from reference TRBV2 and TRBJ2-1): EPEVTQTPSHQVTQMGQEVILRCVPISNHLYFYWYRQILGQKVEFLVSFYNNEISEKSEIFDDQFSVERPDGSNFTLKIRSTKLEDSAMYFCASRTGLGQYNEQFFGPGTRLTVL.

The V gene is TRBV6-2 or TRBV6-3, the J gene TRBJ1-5, with 7 positions matching TRBD1. J gave up 6 bases and V 2 bases, and 7 bases lay outside the gene matches. This CDR3 contains 15 residues. Looked up from germline, CDR1 is MNHEY and CDR2 is SVGEGT. The CDR3, as DNA: TGTGCCAGCAGTTACCCGACAGGGAAGGGTCAGCCCCAGCATTTT. Translated, it gives CASSYPTGKGQPQHF.

The chain employs TRBV30 and TRBJ2-5; 9 bases align to TRBD1. Trimming removed 2 bases from V and 4 bases from J; junction bases left unmatched: 5. CDR3 size: 14 residues. Looked up from germline, CDR1 is GTSNPN and CDR2 is SVGIG (reference sequence). The CDR3 is CAWSWSTGGETQYF. The DNA of the CDR3 is TGTGCCTGGAGTTGGTCGACAGGGGGAGAGACCCAGTACTTC.

The chain recombines TRBV7-2 with TRBJ2-5; TRBD1 aligns across 12 bases. Looked up from germline, CDR1 is SGHTA and CDR2 is FQGNSA. CDR3 length: 18 amino acids. V shed 5 bases, J shed 6 bases, and the junction held 16 bases outside the gene matches. The chain's CDR3 is CASSHAPYRDRGRKTQYF. The CDR3 nucleotides are TGTGCCAGCAGCCATGCGCCCTACCGGGACAGGGGGCGAAAGACCCAGTACTTC.

This clone is a singleton in its sample. V and J are TRBV27 and TRBJ2-7; TRBD2 might be the D (6 bases). V was pared by 6 bases and J by 4 bases, with 25 bases between. CDR1 and CDR2 (germline): MNHEY, SMNVEV (reference sequence). The CDR3 has 17 amino acids. CDR3 in amino acids: CASRGTGARGTLYEQYF. In DNA form, the CDR3 reads TGTGCCAGCAGGGGAACCGGGGCCCGTGGGACTTTGTACGAGCAGTACTTC.

V usage is TRBV28 and J usage is TRBJ2-3; D not resolved. Trimming pared 6 bases from V and 0 bases from J, leaving 7 bases between. CDR3 length equals 13 residues. In germline, CDR1 is MDHEN, CDR2 SYDVKM. The CDR3 reads CASRSDSTDTQYF. DNA of the CDR3: TGTGCCAGCAGATCAGATAGCACAGATACGCAGTATTTT.

J is TRBJ1-4 and V is TRBV6-2 or TRBV6-3, with TRBD1 as a possible D gene (5 bases). In germline, CDR1 is MNHEY, CDR2 SVGEGT. Trimming took 2 bases from V and 0 from J, leaving 13 bases between them. The CDR3 is 17 amino acids. The CDR3 spells CASSYRGVKSTNEKLFF. CDR3 nucleotides: TGTGCCAGCAGTTACAGGGGCGTTAAATCAACTAATGAAAAACTGTTTTTT.

This clone came up once. This chain connects TRBV10-3 to TRBJ2-7, with TRBD2 matching over 12 bases. CDR3 length equals 13 residues. With V trimmed by 9 bases and J by 4 bases, 4 bases remained unmatched. Germline CDR1 reads ENHRY; CDR2 reads SYGVKD. The CDR3 region has the DNA TGTGCCATACAGACTAGCGGGGGTTACGAGCAGTACTTC. It codes for CAIQTSGGYEQYF.

This chain links TRBV2 with TRBJ1-2; 9 nucleotides match TRBD1. Germline V gene data show CDR1 as SNHLY and CDR2 as FYNNEI. CDR3 size: 13 residues. Trimming cost V 6 bases and J 7 bases; bases outside gene matches: 6. CDR3 region: CASSVDRGSGYTF. CDR3 nucleotide sequence: TGTGCCAGCAGCGTTGACAGGGGGAGTGGCTACACCTTC.

This chain joins TRBV19 and TRBJ2-3; TRBD2 matches 8 bases. This CDR3 region has 14 residues. V lost 6 bases, J lost 4 bases, and 6 bases stayed unmatched. CDR1 and CDR2 (germline): LNHDA, SQIVND (reference sequence). The CDR3 region has the DNA TGTGCCAGTAGCGACGGGAGGGCAGCAGATACGCAGTATTTT. Its translation: CASSDGRAADTQYF.